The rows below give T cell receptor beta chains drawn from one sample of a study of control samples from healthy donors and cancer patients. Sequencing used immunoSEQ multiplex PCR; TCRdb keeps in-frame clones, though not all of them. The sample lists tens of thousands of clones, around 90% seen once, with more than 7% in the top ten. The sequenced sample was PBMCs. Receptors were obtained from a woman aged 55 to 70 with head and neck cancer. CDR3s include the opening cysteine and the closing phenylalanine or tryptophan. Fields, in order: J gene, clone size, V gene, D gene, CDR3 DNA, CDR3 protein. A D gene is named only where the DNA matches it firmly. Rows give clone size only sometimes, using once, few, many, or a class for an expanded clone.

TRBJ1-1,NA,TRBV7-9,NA,TGTGCCAGCAGCTTTAGCCCCAACACTGAAGCTTTCTTT,CASSFSPNTEAFF
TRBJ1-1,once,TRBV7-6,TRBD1,TGTGCCAGCAGCTCAACAGGGGCGAAAGTCATGAACACTGAAGCTTTCTTT,CASSSTGAKVMNTEAFF
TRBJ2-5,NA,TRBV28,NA,TGTGCCAGCAGTTTGGCGGGCGCCTCAGAGACCCAGTACTTC,CASSLAGASETQYF
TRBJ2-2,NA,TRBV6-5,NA,TGTGCCAGCGCCAAGGGGGTCACCGGGGAGCTGTTTTTT,CASAKGVTGELFF
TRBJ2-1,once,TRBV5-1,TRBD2,TGCGCCAGCTCGTCTAGCGGGACCCAAAACAATGAGCAGTTCTTC,CASSSSGTQNNEQFF
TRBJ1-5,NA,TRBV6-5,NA,TGTGCCAGCAGGACCTACAGGGAGAGCAATCAGCCCCAGCATTTT,CASRTYRESNQPQHF
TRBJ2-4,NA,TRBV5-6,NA,TGTGCCAGCAGCGGGACCGGGGGGCCCAAAAACATTCAGTACTTC,CASSGTGGPKNIQYF
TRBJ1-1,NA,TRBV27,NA,TGTGCCAGCAGTCCTACACAAGGGGCGATAATCTTT,CASSPTQGAIIF
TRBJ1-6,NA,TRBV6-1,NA,TGTGCCAGCAGTGAAGGACCAGGGTTTGGAGGGTCACCCCTCCACTTT,CASSEGPGFGGSPLHF
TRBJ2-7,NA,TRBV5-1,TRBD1,TGCGCCAGCAGAGGGGGACAGGGCAGCTACGAGCAGTACTTC,CASRGGQGSYEQYF
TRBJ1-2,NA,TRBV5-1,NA,TGCGCCAGCAGCCCAACGACAGGCCCGGGTGGCTACACCTTC,CASSPTTGPGGYTF
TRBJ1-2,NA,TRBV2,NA,TGTGCCAGCAGGGGGGGACCCCCAAGTCTTTCCTATGGCTACACCTTC,CASRGGPPSLSYGYTF
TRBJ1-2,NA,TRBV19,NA,TGTGCCAGCCACGGCAAGGGAATCCTCTATGGCTACACCTTC,CASHGKGILYGYTF
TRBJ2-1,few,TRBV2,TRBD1,TGTGCCAGCAGTGGACAGGGGGATGAGCAGTTCTTC,CASSGQGDEQFF
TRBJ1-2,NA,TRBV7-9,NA,TGTGCCAGCAGCTTATATGGGTCCTATGGCTACACCTTC,CASSLYGSYGYTF
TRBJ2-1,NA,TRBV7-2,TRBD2,TGTGCCAGCAGCCGAAAGGGGCGGGAGGGCCAATTCTTC,CASSRKGREGQFF
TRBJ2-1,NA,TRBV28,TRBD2,TGTGCCAGCAGCATCCAGAGGGGTGCGGGAGGGCGTAATGAGCAGTTCTTC,CASSIQRGAGGRNEQFF
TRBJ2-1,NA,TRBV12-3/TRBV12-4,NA,TGTGCCAGCAGTTTTCTAGCGAATGAGCAGTTCTTC,CASSFLANEQFF
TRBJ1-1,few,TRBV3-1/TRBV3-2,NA,TGTGCCAGCAGCCAAGATTCTAGTGGGGTTCCTGAAGCTTTCTTT,CASSQDSSGVPEAFF
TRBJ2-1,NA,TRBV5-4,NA,TGTGCCAGCAGCTATGGCGGCGAAAATGAGCAGTTCTTC,CASSYGGENEQFF
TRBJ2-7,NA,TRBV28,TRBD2,TGTGCCAGCAGACCCGGGACTAGCGGCATGAGGGCCGAGCAGTACTTC,CASRPGTSGMRAEQYF
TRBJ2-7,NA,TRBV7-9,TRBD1,TGTGCCAGCAGCAAAGGACAGGGATTCTACGAGCAGTACTTC,CASSKGQGFYEQYF
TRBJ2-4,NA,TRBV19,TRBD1,TGTGCCAGTAGTATCCGGACAGGTGCCAAAAACATTCAGTACTTC,CASSIRTGAKNIQYF
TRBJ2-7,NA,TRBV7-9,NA,TGTGCCAGCAGCTTAGCGAGAGGGACAAACTACGAGCAGTACTTC,CASSLARGTNYEQYF
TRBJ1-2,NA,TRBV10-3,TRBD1,TGTGCCATCAGTGAATCCGGGACAGTAGGCTATGGCTACACCTTC,CAISESGTVGYGYTF
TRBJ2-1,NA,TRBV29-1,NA,TGCAGCGTTGATGTGTTGTCCAATGAGCAGTTCTTC,CSVDVLSNEQFF
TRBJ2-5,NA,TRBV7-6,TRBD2,TGTGCCAGCAGCCAAGGGGGACTAGCGGGAGGTCAAGAGACCCAGTACTTC,CASSQGGLAGGQETQYF
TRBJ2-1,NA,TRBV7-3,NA,TGTGCCAGCAGCCTAGGGACTTACAATGAGCAGTTCTTC,CASSLGTYNEQFF
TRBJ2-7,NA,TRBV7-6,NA,TGTGCCAGCAGCCGATCCAAGGAAGGGGACACACTCTACGAGCAGTACTTC,CASSRSKEGDTLYEQYF
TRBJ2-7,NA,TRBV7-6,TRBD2,TGTGCCAGCAGCTTACGCTCTGGACTAGCGGGAGGGCCGTCCCACGAGCAGTACTTC,CASSLRSGLAGGPSHEQYF
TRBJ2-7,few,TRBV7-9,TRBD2,TGTGCCAGCAGCTTGACTAGCGGGTTTTACGAGCAGTACTTC,CASSLTSGFYEQYF
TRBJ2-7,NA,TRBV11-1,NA,TGTGCCAGCAGCTTACGGGAGAGGGTCAACGAGCAGTACTTC,CASSLRERVNEQYF
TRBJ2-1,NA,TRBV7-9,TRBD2,TGTGCCAGCAGCTTCACCACGACTAGCGGGAGGGCCTCCAATGAGCAGTTCTTC,CASSFTTTSGRASNEQFF
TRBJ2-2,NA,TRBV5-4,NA,TGTGCCAGCAGCCCCGCCCCGGTGGAGAACACCGGGGAGCTGTTTTTT,CASSPAPVENTGELFF
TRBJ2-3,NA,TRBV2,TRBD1,TGTGCCAGCGCGGGGACAGGCATAGGGGATACGCAGTATTTT,CASAGTGIGDTQYF
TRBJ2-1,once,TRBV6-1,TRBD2,TGTGCCAGCAGTGGGTTACTAGCGGGAGGGCCGGTTGAGCAGTTCTTC,CASSGLLAGGPVEQFF
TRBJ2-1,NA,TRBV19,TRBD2,TGTGCCAGTAGTCTGACTAGCGGGAGCTTCGATGAGCAGTTCTTC,CASSLTSGSFDEQFF
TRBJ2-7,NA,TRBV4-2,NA,TGTGCCAGCAGCCAAGACCCGGGGCCCTCCTACGAGCAGTACTTC,CASSQDPGPSYEQYF
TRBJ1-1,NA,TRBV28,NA,TGTGCCAGCATCGATGATCAGAACACTGAAGCTTTCTTT,CASIDDQNTEAFF
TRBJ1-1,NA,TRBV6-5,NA,TGTGCCAGCAGTTACCAAAAATCGAACACTGAAGCTTTCTTT,CASSYQKSNTEAFF
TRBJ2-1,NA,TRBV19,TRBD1,TGTGCCAGTAGTTTCGGGGACAGGGGGACGTATGAGCAGTTCTTC,CASSFGDRGTYEQFF
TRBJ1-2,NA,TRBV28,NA,TGTGCCAGCAGTTGGGATGATGGCTACACCTTC,CASSWDDGYTF
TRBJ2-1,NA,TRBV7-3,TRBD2,TGTGCCAGCAGCTTAGGACTAGCGGGGTACAATGAGCAGTTCTTC,CASSLGLAGYNEQFF
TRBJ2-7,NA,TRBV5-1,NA,TGCGCCAGCAGCGGCCTTGGACTCTTCTACGAGCAGTACTTC,CASSGLGLFYEQYF
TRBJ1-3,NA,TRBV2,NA,TGTGCCAGCAGGGAACAGGCTGGAAACACCATATATTTT,CASREQAGNTIYF
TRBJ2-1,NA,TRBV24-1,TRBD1,TGTGCCACCAGTGATTTGACAGGGGGGACCTACAATGAGCAGTTCTTC,CATSDLTGGTYNEQFF
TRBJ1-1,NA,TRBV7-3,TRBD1,TGTGCCAGCAGCTTAACCAGGGGGGAGAGGGCTGAAGCTTTCTTT,CASSLTRGERAEAFF
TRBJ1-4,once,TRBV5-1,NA,TGCGCCAGCCATGTGGGTGCAACTAATGAAAAACTGTTTTTT,CASHVGATNEKLFF
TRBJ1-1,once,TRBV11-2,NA,TGTGCCAGCAGCCCCCCGGTAGGGCTGAGAACTGAAGCTTTCTTT,CASSPPVGLRTEAFF
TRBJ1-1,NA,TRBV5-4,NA,TGTGCCAGCAGCCCCCAAGTAGGGGGGTGGACTGAAGCTTTCTTT,CASSPQVGGWTEAFF
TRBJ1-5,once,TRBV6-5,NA,TGTGCCAGCAGTTACGGTCAGGGGCGGCAGCCCCAGCATTTT,CASSYGQGRQPQHF
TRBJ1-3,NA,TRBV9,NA,TGTGCCAGCTCGCGGGGGGATGGAAACACCATATATTTT,CASSRGDGNTIYF
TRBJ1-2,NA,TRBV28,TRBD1,TGTGCCAGCAGTAGACGGGGGGGGACAGGGAGCCTCTATGGCTACACCTTC,CASSRRGGTGSLYGYTF
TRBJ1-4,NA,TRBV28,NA,TGTGCCAGCCGCCTGGGGACAATTAATGAAAAACTGTTTTTT,CASRLGTINEKLFF